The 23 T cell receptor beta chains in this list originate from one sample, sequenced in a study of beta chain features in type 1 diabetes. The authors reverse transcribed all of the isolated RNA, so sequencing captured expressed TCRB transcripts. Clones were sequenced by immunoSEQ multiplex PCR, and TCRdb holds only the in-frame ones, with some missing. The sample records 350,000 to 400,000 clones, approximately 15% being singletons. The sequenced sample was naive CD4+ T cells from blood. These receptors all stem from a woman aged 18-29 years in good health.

The CDR3 DNA reads as TGTGCCCAGGGGGCCGGGGAGCTGTTTTTT. Its translation is CAQGAGELFF. The rearrangement joins TRBV30 to TRBJ2-2, with 7 bases aligning to TRBD1. CDR1 GTSNPN and CDR2 SVGIG come from the germline V gene (reference sequence). The CDR3 totals 10 residues. Trimming cost V 8 bases and J 6 bases; bases outside gene matches: 0.

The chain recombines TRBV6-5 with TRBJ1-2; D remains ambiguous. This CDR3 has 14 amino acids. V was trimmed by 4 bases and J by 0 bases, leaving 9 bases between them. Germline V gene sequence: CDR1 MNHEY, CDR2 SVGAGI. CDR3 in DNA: TGTGCCAGCAGTTCCCGCCCAGCTAACTATGGCTACACCTTC. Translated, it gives CASSSRPANYGYTF.

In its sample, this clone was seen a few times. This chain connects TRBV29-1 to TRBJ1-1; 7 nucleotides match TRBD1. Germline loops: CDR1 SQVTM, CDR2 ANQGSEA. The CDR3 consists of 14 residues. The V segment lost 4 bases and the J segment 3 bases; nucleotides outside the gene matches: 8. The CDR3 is CSVALQGLDTEAFF. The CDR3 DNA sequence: TGCAGCGTTGCCCTACAGGGGCTAGACACTGAAGCTTTCTTT.

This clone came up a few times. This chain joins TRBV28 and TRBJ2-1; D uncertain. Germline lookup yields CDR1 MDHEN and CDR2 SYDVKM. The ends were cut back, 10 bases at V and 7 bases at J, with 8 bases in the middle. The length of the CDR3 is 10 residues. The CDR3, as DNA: TGTGCCATTTCCCGGAATGAGCAGTTCTTC. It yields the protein CAISRNEQFF.

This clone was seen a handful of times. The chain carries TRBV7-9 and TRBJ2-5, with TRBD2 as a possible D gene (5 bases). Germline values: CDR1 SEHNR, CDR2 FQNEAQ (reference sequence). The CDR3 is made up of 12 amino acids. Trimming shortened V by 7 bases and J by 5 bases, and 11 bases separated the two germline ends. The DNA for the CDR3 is TGTGCCAGCACCCCTCGGAGGGAGACCCAGTACTTC. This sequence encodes CASTPRRETQYF.

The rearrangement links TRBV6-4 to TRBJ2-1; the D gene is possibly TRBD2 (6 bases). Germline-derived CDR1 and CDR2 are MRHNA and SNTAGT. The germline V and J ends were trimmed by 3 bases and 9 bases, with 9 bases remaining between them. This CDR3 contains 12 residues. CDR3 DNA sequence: TGTGCCAGCAGTGAGACGGGACTTGAGCAGTTCTTC. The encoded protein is CASSETGLEQFF.

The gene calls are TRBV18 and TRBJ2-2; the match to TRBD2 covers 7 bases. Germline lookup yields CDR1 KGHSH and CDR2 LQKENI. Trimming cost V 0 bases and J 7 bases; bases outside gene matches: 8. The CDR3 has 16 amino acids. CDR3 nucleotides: TGTGCCAGCTCACCACCAAGGACTAGTCCCATCGGGGAGCTGTTTTTT. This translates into CASSPPRTSPIGELFF.

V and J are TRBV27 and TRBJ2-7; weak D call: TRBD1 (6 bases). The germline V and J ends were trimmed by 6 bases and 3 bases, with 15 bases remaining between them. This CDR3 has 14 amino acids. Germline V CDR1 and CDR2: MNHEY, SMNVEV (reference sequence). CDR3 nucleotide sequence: TGTGCCAGCAGACCTTCCCGGGACATCTACGAGCAGTACTTC. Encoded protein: CASRPSRDIYEQYF.

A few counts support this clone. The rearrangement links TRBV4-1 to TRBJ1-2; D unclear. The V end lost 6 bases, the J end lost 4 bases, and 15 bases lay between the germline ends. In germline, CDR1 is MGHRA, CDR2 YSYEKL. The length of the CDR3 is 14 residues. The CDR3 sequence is CASRYEKGGYGYTF. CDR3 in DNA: TGCGCCAGCAGATATGAAAAGGGAGGCTATGGCTACACCTTC.

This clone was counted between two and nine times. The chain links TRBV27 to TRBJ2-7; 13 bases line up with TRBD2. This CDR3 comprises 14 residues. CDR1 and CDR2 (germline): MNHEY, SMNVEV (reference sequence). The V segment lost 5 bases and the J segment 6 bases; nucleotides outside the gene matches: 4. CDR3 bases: TGTGCCAGCAGTAGGACTAGCGGGAGTAGCGAGCAGTACTTC. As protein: CASSRTSGSSEQYF.

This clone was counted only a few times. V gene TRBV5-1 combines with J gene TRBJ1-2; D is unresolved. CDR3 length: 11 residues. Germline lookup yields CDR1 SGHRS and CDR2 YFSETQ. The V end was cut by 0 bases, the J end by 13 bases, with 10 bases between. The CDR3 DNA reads TGCGCCAGCAGCTTGGGCGCGGGGTCCACCTTC. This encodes CASSLGAGSTF.

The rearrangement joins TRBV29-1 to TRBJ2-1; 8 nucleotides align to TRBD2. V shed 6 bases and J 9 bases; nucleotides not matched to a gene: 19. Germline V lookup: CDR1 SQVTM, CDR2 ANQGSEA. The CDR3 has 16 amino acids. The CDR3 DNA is TGCAGCGTAACCTCGGGAGGGACCCCGCCTAGGGCTGAGCAGTTCTTC. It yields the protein CSVTSGGTPPRAEQFF.

The CDR3, as DNA: TGTGCCAGCCATACAGGGTCTGGGGCCAACGTCCTGACTTTC. It yields the protein CASHTGSGANVLTF. The chain combines TRBV27 with TRBJ2-6; D perhaps matches TRBD1 (6 bases). CDR3 length: 14 amino acids. Germline CDR1 is MNHEY and CDR2 is SMNVEV (reference sequence). Trimming pared 8 bases from V and 1 base from J, leaving 9 bases between.

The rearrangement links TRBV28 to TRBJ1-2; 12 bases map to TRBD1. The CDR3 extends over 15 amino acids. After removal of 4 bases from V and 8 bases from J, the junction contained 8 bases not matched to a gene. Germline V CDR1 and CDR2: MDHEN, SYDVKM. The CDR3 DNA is TGTGCCAGCAGTTCCGCGGGACAGGGGGCTCAGGGCTACACCTTC. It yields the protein CASSSAGQGAQGYTF.

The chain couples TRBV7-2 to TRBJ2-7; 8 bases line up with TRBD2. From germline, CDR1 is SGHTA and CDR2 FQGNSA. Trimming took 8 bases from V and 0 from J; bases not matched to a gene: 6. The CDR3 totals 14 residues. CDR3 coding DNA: TGTGCCAGCTCGGGCGGGAGGTCCTCCTACGAGCAGTACTTC. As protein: CASSGGRSSYEQYF.

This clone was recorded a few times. CDR3 DNA: TGTGCCAGCAGCACCGATCGACACTTCCCCTATGGCTACACCTTC. This encodes CASSTDRHFPYGYTF. The chain joins TRBV7-2 to TRBJ1-2; D call uncertain. This CDR3 spans 15 amino acids. Germline V lookup: CDR1 SGHTA, CDR2 FQGNSA. V was trimmed by 5 bases and J by 4 bases, leaving 17 bases between them.

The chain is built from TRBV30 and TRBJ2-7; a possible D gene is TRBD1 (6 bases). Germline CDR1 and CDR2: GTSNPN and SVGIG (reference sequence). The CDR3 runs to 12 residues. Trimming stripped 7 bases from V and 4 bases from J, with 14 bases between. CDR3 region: CASLTGVYEQYF. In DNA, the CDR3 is TGTGCCTCATTGACAGGTGTATACGAGCAGTACTTC.

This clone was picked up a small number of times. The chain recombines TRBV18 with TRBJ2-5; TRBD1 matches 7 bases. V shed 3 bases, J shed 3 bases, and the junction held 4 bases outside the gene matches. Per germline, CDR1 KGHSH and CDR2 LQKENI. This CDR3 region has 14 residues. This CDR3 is CASSPLTGEETQYF. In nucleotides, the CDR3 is TGTGCCAGCTCACCCCTTACAGGGGAAGAGACCCAGTACTTC.

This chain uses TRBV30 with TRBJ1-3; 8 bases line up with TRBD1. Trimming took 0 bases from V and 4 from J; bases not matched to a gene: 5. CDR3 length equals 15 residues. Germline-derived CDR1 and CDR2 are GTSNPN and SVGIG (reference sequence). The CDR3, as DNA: TGTGCCTGGAGTGTCCCAGGGGGCGCCGGAAACACCATATATTTT. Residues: CAWSVPGGAGNTIYF.

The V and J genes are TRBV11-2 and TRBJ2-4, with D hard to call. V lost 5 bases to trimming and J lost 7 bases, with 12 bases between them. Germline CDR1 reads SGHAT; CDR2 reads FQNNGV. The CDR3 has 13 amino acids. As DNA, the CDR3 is TGTGCCAGCAGCCTCCAGACCGGGAACATTCAGTACTTC. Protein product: CASSLQTGNIQYF.

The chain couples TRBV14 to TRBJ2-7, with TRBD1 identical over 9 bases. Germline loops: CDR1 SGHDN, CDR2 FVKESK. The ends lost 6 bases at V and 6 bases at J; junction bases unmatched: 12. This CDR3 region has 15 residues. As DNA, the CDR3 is TGTGCCAGCAGGCCCTCCGGGACAGGGAGGGGCGAGCAGTACTTC. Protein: CASRPSGTGRGEQYF.

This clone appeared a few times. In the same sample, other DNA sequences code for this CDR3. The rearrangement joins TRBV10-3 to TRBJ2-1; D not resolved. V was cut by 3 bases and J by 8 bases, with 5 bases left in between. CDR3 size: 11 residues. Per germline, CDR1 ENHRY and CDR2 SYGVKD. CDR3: CAISDRDEQFF. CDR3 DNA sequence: TGTGCCATCAGTGATAGAGATGAGCAGTTCTTC.

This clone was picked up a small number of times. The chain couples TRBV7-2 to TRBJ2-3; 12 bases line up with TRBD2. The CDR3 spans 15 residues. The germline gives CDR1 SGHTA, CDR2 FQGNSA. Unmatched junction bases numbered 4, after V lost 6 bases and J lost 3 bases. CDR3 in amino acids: CASRSGTSGTDTQYF. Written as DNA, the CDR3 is TGTGCCAGCAGATCCGGGACTAGCGGGACAGATACGCAGTATTTT.